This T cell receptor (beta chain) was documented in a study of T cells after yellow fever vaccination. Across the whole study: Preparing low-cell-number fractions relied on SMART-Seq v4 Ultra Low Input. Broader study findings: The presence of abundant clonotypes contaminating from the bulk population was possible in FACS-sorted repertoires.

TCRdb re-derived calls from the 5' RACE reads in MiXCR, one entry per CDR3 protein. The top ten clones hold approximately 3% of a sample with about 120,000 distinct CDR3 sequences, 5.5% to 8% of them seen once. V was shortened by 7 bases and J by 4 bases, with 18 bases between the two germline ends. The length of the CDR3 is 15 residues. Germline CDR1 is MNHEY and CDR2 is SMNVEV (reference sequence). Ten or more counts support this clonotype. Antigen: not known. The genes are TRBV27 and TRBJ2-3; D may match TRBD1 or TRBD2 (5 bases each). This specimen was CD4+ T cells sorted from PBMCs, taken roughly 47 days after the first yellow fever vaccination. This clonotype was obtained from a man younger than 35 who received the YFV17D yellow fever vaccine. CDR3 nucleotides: TGTGCCAGCACCCTACTGGGGGATAGTCCAGATACGCAGTATTTT. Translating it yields CASTLLGDSPDTQYF.